This T cell receptor (beta chain) was identified during a study of glioma-infiltrating T cells after dendritic cell vaccination. Germline V gives CDR1 SGHDT, CDR2 YYEEEE. The CDR3 runs to 15 residues. V dropped 4 bases and J dropped 4; count of bases not matched to a gene: 9. The assay was immunoSEQ multiplex PCR, and TCRdb's table has in-frame clones only and misses some. The sample has some 100,000 clones, roughly 84% seen once. The gene calls are TRBV5-6 and TRBJ1-2, with 8 bases that match TRBD1. The receptor was isolated from a human donor with glioblastoma. The material sequenced was blood, taken before dendritic cell vaccination. The CDR3 DNA reads TGTGCCAGCAGCCTCTTTTCAGGGGGCGGCTATGGCTACACCTTC. Translating it yields CASSLFSGGGYGYTF. Full variable domain (rest looked up from reference TRBV5-6 and TRBJ1-2): DAGVTQSPTHLIKTRGQQVTLRCSPKSGHDTVSWYQQALGQGPQFIFQYYEEEERQRGNFPDRFSGHQFPNYSSELNVNALLLGDSALYLCASSLFSGGGYGYTFGSGTRLTVV.